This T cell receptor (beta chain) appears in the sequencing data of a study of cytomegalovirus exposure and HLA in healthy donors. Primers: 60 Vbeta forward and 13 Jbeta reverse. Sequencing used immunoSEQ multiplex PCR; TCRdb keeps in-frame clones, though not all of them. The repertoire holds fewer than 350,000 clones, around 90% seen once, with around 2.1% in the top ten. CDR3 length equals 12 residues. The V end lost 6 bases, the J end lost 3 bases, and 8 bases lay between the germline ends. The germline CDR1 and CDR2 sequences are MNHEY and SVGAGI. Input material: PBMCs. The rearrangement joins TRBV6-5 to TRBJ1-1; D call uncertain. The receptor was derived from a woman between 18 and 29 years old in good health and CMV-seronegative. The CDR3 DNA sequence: TGTGCCAGCAGACGACAAGACACTGAAGCTTTCTTT. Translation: CASRRQDTEAFF.